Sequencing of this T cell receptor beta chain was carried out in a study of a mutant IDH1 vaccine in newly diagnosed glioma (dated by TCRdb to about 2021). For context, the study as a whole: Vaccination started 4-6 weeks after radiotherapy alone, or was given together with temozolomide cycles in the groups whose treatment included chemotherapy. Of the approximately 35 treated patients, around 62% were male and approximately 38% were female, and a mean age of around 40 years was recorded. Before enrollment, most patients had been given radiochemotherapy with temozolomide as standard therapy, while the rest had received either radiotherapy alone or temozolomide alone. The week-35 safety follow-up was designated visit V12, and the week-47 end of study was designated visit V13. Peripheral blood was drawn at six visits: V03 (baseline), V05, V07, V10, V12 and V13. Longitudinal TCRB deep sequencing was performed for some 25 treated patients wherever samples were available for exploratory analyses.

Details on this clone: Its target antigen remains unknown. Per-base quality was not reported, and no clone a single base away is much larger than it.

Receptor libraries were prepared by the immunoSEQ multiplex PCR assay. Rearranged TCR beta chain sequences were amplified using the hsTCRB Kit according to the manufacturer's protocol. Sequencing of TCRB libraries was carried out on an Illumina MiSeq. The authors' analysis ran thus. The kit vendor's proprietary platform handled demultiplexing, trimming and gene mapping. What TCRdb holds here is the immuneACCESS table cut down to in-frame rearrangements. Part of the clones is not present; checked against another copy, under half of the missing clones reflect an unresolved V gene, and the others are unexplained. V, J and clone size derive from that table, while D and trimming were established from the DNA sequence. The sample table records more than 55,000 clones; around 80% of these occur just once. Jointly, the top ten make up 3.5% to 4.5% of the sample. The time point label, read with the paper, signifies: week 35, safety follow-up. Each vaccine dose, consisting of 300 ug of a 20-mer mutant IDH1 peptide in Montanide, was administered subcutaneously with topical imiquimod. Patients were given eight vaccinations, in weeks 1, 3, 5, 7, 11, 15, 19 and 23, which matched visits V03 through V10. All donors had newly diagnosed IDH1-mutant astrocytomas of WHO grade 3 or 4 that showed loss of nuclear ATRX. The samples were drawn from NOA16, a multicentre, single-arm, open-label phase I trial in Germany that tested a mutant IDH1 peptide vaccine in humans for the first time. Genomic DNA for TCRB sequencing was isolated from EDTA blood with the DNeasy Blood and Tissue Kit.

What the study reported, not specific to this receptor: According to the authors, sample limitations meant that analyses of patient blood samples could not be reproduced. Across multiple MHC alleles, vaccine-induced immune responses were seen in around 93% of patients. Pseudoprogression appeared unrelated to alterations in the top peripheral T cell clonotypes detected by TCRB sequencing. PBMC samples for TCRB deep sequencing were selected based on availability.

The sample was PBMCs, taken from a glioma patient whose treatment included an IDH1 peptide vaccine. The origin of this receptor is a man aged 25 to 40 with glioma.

At the DNA level, the sequence is TGCGCCAGCAGCCAAGGTATCCCAGGGAGATTTGAAGCTTTCTTT. It encodes CASSQGIPGRFEAFF. The V gene is TRBV4-1 and the J gene is TRBJ1-1, with TRBD1 tentatively as D gene (5 bases match). V gives up 1 base and J gives up 7 bases, and the segment between their germline ends measures 16 bases. Measured from the cysteine to the phenylalanine, the CDR3 is 15 residues long. Kept here is only the CDR3 DNA, which spans 45 bases and is read in frame from base 1. The germline V gene encodes CDR1 MGHRA and CDR2 YSYEKL.